This is a list of T cell receptor beta chains from one sample in a study of shared clonotypes between healthy human individuals. The data were produced by immunoSEQ multiplex PCR, yet TCRdb's version contains in-frame clones alone and is incomplete. The repertoire holds hundreds of thousands of clones, with over 65% as singletons. The sequencing input was memory CD4+ T cells sorted from blood. The receptors here all came from a woman in her 30s in good health. Each CDR3 is given without its conserved first and last residue. Fields, in order: V gene, CDR3 protein.

>TRBV9
ASSLGSEQF
>TRBV28
ASKTGGGVFEKLF
>TRBV7-3
ASSSRTSPNGYT
>TRBV25-1
ASSAGANVLT
>TRBV19
ASSIHGGEKLF
>TRBV5-4
ASSMGQRNNEQF
>TRBV28
ASSSPSARGSYEQY
>TRBV28
ASSFGSGVVDTQY
>TRBV19
ASSRGRSNTEAF
>TRBV15
ATKGGVNTGELF
>TRBV30
AWAGTGGNQPQH
>TRBV19
ASSAGLGGELF
>TRBV19
ASSADKASPNEKLF
>TRBV6-6
ASSYSDGRDNEQF
>TRBV11-2
ASSLFAGGTTEQF
>TRBV6-6
ASRVAGVNEQY
>TRBV14
ASSQGGFSGANVLT
>TRBV25-1
ASSVTGVAWEKLF
>TRBV5-1
ASSLAALGDTQY
>TRBV5-1
ASSFTSGGYNEQF
>TRBV5-1
ASSWTVPYNEQF
>TRBV28
ASSSGQGDNQPQH
>TRBV5-1
ASSSTSGTYNEQF
>TRBV30
AWTPIITGDGYT
>TRBV6-1
ASSVTLLDYEQY
>TRBV28
ASSFRGRGELF
>TRBV11-2
ASSNTGSYEQY
>TRBV27
ASSESTGGRWY
>TRBV27
AIRAGTLESIPGELF
>TRBV7-2
ASSAIIVQY
>TRBV5-1
ASSLGDRDNTEAF
>TRBV2
ASMRHPGDTIY
>TRBV4-2
ATYFPSGRQY
>TRBV7-2
ASSLWTAVGYT
>TRBV2
ASSSNSGSETQY
>TRBV10-3
AISEGRVTEAF
>TRBV28
ASSLTGQVYGYT
>TRBV19
ASSIAGGIGQPQH
>TRBV7-9
ASSRDRRTEAF
>TRBV10-3
AISGPNTEAF
>TRBV28
ASRTPGLSGNTIY
>TRBV28
ASRRLQGGADTQY
>TRBV11-1
ASSRDRAPATNEKLF
>TRBV18
ASSVTGQGSFSNQPQH
>TRBV4-1
ASSQDPLPVRYGYT
>TRBV15
ATSRDKGTGLVYEQY
>TRBV19
ASSNRQGGIKNIQY
>TRBV19
ASSRDRHNEQF
>TRBV2
ASRAIVAKNIQY
>TRBV5-1
ASSPGTEKTKQY
>TRBV5-1
ASALGDRDNEKLF
>TRBV11-3
ASSLGGQGKTEAF
>TRBV11-2
ASSLRYAGTDYNEQF
>TRBV7-2
ASSQWTYSGNTIY
>TRBV7-9
ASSLSRWGSPNTEAF